A single sample is the source of the 22 T cell receptor beta chains below, sequenced in a study of T cells after yellow fever vaccination (dated by TCRdb to between 2018 and 2021). The sample's treatment or condition label is to be understood as: live attenuated yellow fever vaccine strain. The library was obtained by 5' RACE. TCRdb shows the sequencer as Illumina HiSeq 2500. The raw public reads went through TCRdb reprocessing: fastp at Q25, MiXCR clone calling, in-frame beta chains kept. Entries are consolidated by CDR3 protein sequence, retaining the most common genes and DNA. Across this sample there are nearly 550,000 distinct CDR3 sequences, with approximately 21% seen only once. 13% to 15% of the sample lies in the top ten. Source: PBMCs, taken 15 days after the yellow fever booster vaccination. Receptors originate from a man aged 25-45 years who received the YFV17D yellow fever vaccine.

This clonotype was observed a handful of times. The chain employs TRBV19 and TRBJ2-1; 8 bases map to TRBD2. The CDR3 totals 15 residues. The germline V gene encodes CDR1 LNHDA and CDR2 SQIVND (reference sequence). The V and J ends lost 5 bases and 4 bases, in that order; junction bases with no gene match: 7. CDR3 nucleotides: TGTGCCAGTAGTCCAAAGCGGGGGCAGTACAATGAGCAGTTCTTC. It encodes CASSPKRGQYNEQFF. Based on the CDR3 plus reference TRBV19 and TRBJ2-1, the full variable domain is DGGITQSPKYLFRKEGQNVTLSCEQNLNHDAMYWYRQDPGQGLRLIYYSQIVNDFQKGDIAEGYSVSREKKESFPLTVTSAQKNPTAFYLCASSPKRGQYNEQFFGPGTRLTVL.

J is TRBJ2-3 and V is TRBV7-6; D unresolved. The V gene's germline CDR1 is SGHVS and CDR2 FNYEAQ. The CDR3 spans 19 residues. Trimming removed 1 base from V and 3 bases from J, with 23 bases in between. CDR3 in amino acids: CASSLVSLGRGGLTDTQYF. The CDR3 coding sequence is TGTGCCAGCAGCTTAGTGTCGTTGGGCCGAGGCGGATTGACAGATACGCAGTATTTT.

The chain links TRBV29-1 to TRBJ1-1; no reliable D call. Germline assignment: CDR1 SQVTM and CDR2 ANQGSEA. V gave up 7 bases and J gave up 1 base, with 13 bases separating them. The CDR3 loop spans 13 amino acids. The CDR3 is CSAPGVANTEAFF. The CDR3 nucleotides are TGCAGCGCCCCAGGAGTGGCGAACACTGAAGCTTTCTTT.

The V call is TRBV7-2, the J call TRBJ2-7; no definite D call. CDR1 is SGHTA, CDR2 FQGNSA, per germline. V was clipped by 1 base and J by 7 bases, with 11 bases between them. CDR3 length: 13 residues. The CDR3 sequence: CASSLGVEIEQYF. Here the CDR3 DNA reads TGTGCCAGCAGCTTAGGGGTAGAGATTGAGCAGTACTTC.

This clonotype was seen more than once but under ten times. The rearrangement links TRBV7-2 to TRBJ2-7; TRBD2 is a possible D gene (6 bases). The length of the CDR3 is 16 residues. With 6 bases removed from V and 6 bases from J, the gap between germline ends came to 24 bases. Germline V gene data show CDR1 as SGHTA and CDR2 as FQGNSA. The CDR3 DNA sequence: TGTGCCAGCAGTGCTATGCCAAGGCGGGAACCCAGCGAGCAGTACTTC. Encoded protein: CASSAMPRREPSEQYF.

Only a few counts were recorded for this clonotype. The gene calls are TRBV20-1 and TRBJ2-7; D may be TRBD2 (6 bases). Germline V lookup: CDR1 DFQATT, CDR2 SNEGSKA (reference sequence). This CDR3 region has 13 residues. Trimming stripped 6 bases from V and 4 bases from J, with 16 bases between. The CDR3 here is CSAVRAGFYEQYF. The DNA for the CDR3 is TGCAGTGCAGTCCGAGCGGGCTTTTACGAGCAGTACTTC.

This clonotype has only a few counts. The chain employs TRBV18 and TRBJ2-2, with 10 nucleotides matching TRBD2. Germline-derived CDR1 and CDR2 are KGHSH and LQKENI. The V and J ends lost 3 bases and 4 bases, in that order; junction bases with no gene match: 5. The CDR3 extends over 16 amino acids. CDR3 coding DNA: TGTGCCAGCTCACCTAGGACTAGCGGATCCACCGGGGAGCTGTTTTTT. Its protein is CASSPRTSGSTGELFF.

In this sample, this clonotype turned up many times. In nucleotides, the CDR3 is TGTGCCAGCAGCTTAAGGGGACCCACAGATACGCAGTATTTT. Translation gives CASSLRGPTDTQYF. The rearrangement links TRBV7-2 to TRBJ2-3, with D perhaps assigned TRBD1 or TRBD2 (5 bases each). The germline V and J ends were trimmed by 2 bases and 2 bases, with 8 bases remaining between them. CDR3 length equals 14 residues. Germline lookup yields CDR1 SGHTA and CDR2 FQGNSA.

The V and J genes are TRBV11-2 and TRBJ2-5; TRBD2 is a possible D gene (6 bases). V was trimmed by 2 bases and J by 4 bases, leaving 11 bases between them. The CDR3 has 14 residues. Germline lookup yields CDR1 SGHAT and CDR2 FQNNGV. In DNA, the CDR3 is TGTGCCAGCAGCTTATGGGTGGAGGGAGAGACCCAGTACTTC. Amino acid sequence: CASSLWVEGETQYF.

This chain joins TRBV29-1 and TRBJ2-2; D gene ambiguous. V was cut by 7 bases and J by 4 bases, with 10 bases left in between. The CDR3 loop spans 12 amino acids. The germline V gene has CDR1 SQVTM and CDR2 ANQGSEA. CDR3 in DNA: TGCAGCGCCCCTAGTCTCACCGGGGAGCTGTTTTTT. It encodes CSAPSLTGELFF.

The J gene is TRBJ2-3, the V gene TRBV19, with unresolved D. The V end was cut by 5 bases, the J end by 1 base, with 13 bases between. Germline V gene data show CDR1 as LNHDA and CDR2 as SQIVND (reference sequence). The length of the CDR3 is 15 residues. The CDR3, as DNA: TGTGCCAGTAGTCCCAGGACGCTCCGCACAGATACGCAGTATTTT. Translation gives CASSPRTLRTDTQYF.

A few counts support this clonotype. The V call is TRBV5-1, the J call TRBJ1-4, with TRBD1 as a possible D gene (6 bases). The germline CDR1 and CDR2 sequences are SGHRS and YFSETQ. The CDR3 length is 16 residues. Trimming shortened V by 0 bases and J by 2 bases, and 11 bases separated the two germline ends. CDR3 loop: CASSLEGVATNEKLFF. The CDR3 DNA reads TGCGCCAGCAGCTTGGAGGGGGTAGCTACTAATGAAAAACTGTTTTTT.

There are a few counts of this clonotype. The chain combines TRBV20-1 with TRBJ2-2; a weak D match, TRBD1 (5 bases). V lost 0 bases and J 6 bases, leaving 11 bases between the germline ends. Per the germline V gene, CDR1 is DFQATT and CDR2 is SNEGSKA (reference sequence). The CDR3 loop spans 14 amino acids. The CDR3 DNA reads as TGCAGTGCTAGAGATCCTAAAGGGGCCGGGGAGCTGTTTTTT. Protein sequence: CSARDPKGAGELFF.

This clonotype has a handful of counts. The chain employs TRBV7-2 and TRBJ2-1; the D gene is possibly TRBD2 (5 bases). This CDR3 has 17 amino acids. The germline CDR1 and CDR2 sequences are SGHTA and FQGNSA. V gave up 1 base and J gave up 0 bases, with 13 bases separating them. The CDR3 coding sequence is TGTGCCAGCAGCTTAGGGAGTAGCGTGTACTCCTACAATGAGCAGTTCTTC. This encodes CASSLGSSVYSYNEQFF.

The genes are TRBV7-2 and TRBJ2-5; no firm D call. The ends were cut back, 5 bases at V and 1 base at J, with 8 bases in the middle. Germline CDR1 reads SGHTA; CDR2 reads FQGNSA. This CDR3 is built from 13 residues. The CDR3 DNA reads TGTGCCAGCAGCCCGACACCCCAAGAGACCCAGTACTTC. This sequence encodes CASSPTPQETQYF. The full variable domain, its missing parts supplied by reference TRBV7-2 and TRBJ2-5, is GAGVSQSPSNKVTEKGKDVELRCDPISGHTALYWYRQSLGQGLEFLIYFQGNSAPDKSGLPSDRFSAERTGGSVSTLTIQRTQQEDSAVYLCASSPTPQETQYFGPGTRLLVL.

The V gene is TRBV12-3 or TRBV12-4, the J gene TRBJ2-2, with TRBD2 matching 7 bases. This CDR3 is 15 amino acids long. Trimming cost V 6 bases and J 3 bases; bases outside gene matches: 7. CDR3 amino acids: CASRNVAGDTGELFF. The DNA of the CDR3 is TGTGCCAGCAGGAACGTAGCGGGCGACACCGGGGAGCTGTTTTTT.

This sequence joins TRBV20-1 and TRBJ2-2; D is unresolved. V was clipped by 1 base and J by 7 bases, with 7 bases between them. CDR1 is DFQATT and CDR2 is SNEGSKA in the germline V gene (reference sequence). The length of the CDR3 is 12 residues. The DNA of the CDR3 is TGCAGTGCTAGAGGGAATGGCGGGGAGCTGTTTTTT. Encoded protein: CSARGNGGELFF.

This clonotype occurred a few times. The CDR3 reads CSEEWAGRPETQYF. The CDR3 coding sequence is TGCTCCGAAGAGTGGGCGGGCCGACCCGAGACCCAGTACTTC. V is TRBV20-1 and J is TRBJ2-5; a possible D gene is TRBD2 (5 bases). This CDR3 comprises 14 residues. Germline values: CDR1 DFQATT, CDR2 SNEGSKA (reference sequence).

This clonotype has a handful of counts. The chain links TRBV27 to TRBJ2-7; the D is unclear. Germline assignment: CDR1 MNHEY and CDR2 SMNVEV (reference sequence). V shed 6 bases and J shed 2 bases, with 11 bases lying between them. CDR3 length: 13 residues. The CDR3 region has the DNA TGTGCCAGCAGCCGCGACAAGGCCTACGAGCAGTACTTC. Translating it yields CASSRDKAYEQYF.

V usage is TRBV9 and J usage is TRBJ2-3; D might be TRBD2 (5 bases). This CDR3 region has 17 residues. The germline CDR1 and CDR2 sequences are SGDLS and YYNGEE. With 4 bases removed from V and 0 bases from J, the gap between germline ends came to 18 bases. The DNA of the CDR3 is TGTGCCAGCAGCCGAACGGGGAACCACCAAAGCACAGATACGCAGTATTTT. This translates into CASSRTGNHQSTDTQYF.

The chain combines TRBV6-5 with TRBJ2-1, with D uncertain. V lost 3 bases, J lost 5 bases, and 14 bases lay in between. The CDR3 is made up of 15 amino acids. CDR1 is MNHEY, CDR2 SVGAGI, per germline. The CDR3: CASSYLWGGNNEQFF. The CDR3 coding sequence is TGTGCCAGCAGTTATCTTTGGGGTGGGAACAATGAGCAGTTCTTC.

The J gene is TRBJ2-3, the V gene TRBV7-3; D gene uncertain. The germline V and J ends were trimmed by 8 bases and 2 bases, with 11 bases remaining between them. There are 13 residues in the CDR3. The germline V gene has CDR1 SGHTA and CDR2 FQGTGA. Here the CDR3 reads CASAPGPTDTQYF. The CDR3 coding sequence is TGTGCCAGCGCGCCGGGCCCCACAGATACGCAGTATTTT.